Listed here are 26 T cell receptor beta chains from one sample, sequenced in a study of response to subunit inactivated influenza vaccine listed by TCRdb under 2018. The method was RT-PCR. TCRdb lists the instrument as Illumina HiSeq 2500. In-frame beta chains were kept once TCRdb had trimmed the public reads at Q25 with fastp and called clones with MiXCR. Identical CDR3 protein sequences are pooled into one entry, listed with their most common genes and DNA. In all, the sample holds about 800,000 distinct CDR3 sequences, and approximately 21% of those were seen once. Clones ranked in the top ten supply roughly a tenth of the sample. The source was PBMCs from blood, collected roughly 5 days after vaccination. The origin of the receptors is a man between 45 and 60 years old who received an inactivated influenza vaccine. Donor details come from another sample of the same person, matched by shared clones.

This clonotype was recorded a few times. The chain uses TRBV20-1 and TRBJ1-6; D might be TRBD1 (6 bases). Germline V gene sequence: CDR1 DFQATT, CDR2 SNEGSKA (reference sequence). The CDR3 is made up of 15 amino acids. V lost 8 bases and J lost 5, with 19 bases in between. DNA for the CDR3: TGCAGTTGCGCATTAGAGGGGGTTGATAATTCACCCCTCCACTTT. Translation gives CSCALEGVDNSPLHF.

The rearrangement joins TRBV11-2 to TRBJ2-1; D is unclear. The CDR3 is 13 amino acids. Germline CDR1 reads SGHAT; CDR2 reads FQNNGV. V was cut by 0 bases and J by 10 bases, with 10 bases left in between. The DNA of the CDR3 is TGTGCCAGCAGCTTAGATTCACCGCGAGAGCAGTTCTTC. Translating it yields CASSLDSPREQFF.

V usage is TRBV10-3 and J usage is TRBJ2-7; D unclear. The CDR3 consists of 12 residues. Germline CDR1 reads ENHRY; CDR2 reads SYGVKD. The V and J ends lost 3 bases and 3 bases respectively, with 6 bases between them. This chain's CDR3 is CAISDAFYEQYF. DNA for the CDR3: TGTGCCATCAGTGATGCCTTCTACGAGCAGTACTTC.

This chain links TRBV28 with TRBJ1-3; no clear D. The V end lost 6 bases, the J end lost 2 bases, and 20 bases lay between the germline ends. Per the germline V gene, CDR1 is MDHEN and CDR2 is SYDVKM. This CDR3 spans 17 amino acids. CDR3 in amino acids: CASRRGRTEIAGNTIYF. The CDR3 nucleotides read TGTGCCAGCAGGCGCGGTAGGACGGAAATCGCTGGAAACACCATATATTTT.

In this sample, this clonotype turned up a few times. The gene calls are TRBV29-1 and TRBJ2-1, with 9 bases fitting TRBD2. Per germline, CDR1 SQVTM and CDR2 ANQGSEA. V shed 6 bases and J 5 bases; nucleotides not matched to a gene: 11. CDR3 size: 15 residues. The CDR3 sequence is CSVVIWREGHNEQFF. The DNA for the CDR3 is TGCAGCGTCGTGATATGGCGGGAGGGCCACAATGAGCAGTTCTTC.

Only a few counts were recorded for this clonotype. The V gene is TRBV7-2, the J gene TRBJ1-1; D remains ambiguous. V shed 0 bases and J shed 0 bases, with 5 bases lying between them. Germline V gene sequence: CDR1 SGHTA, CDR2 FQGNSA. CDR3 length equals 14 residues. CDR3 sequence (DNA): TGTGCCAGCAGCTTAGCGCCCATGAACACTGAAGCTTTCTTT. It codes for CASSLAPMNTEAFF.

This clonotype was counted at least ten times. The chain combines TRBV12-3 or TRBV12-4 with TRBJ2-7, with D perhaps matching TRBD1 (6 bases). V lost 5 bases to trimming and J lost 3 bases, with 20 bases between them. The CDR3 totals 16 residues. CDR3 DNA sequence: TGTGCCAGCAGTCTCAGAGCGGTTCGAGGGGGCTACGAGCAGTACTTC. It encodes CASSLRAVRGGYEQYF.

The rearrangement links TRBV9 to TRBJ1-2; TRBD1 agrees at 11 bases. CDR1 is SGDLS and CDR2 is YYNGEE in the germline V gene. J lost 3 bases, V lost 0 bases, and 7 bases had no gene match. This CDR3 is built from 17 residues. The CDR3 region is CASSVADRGRSYYGYTF. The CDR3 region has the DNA TGTGCCAGCAGCGTAGCGGACAGGGGGCGTTCGTACTATGGCTACACCTTC.

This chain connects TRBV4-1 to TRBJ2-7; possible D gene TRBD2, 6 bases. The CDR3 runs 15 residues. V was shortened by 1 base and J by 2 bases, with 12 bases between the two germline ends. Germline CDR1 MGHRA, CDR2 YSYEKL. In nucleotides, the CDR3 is TGCGCCAGCAGCCAAGGGGGACTTCCTCCCTACGAGCAGTACTTC. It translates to CASSQGGLPPYEQYF.

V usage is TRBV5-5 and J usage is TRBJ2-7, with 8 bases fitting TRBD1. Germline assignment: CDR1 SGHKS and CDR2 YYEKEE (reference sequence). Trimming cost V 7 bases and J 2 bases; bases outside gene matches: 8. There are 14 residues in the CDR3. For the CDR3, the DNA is TGTGCCAGCGGGACCGGGACAGGACCCTACGAGCAGTACTTC. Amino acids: CASGTGTGPYEQYF.

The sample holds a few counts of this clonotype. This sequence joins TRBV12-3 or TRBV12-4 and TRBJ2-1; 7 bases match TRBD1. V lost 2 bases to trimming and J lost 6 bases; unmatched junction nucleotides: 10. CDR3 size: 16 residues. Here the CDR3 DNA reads TGTGCCAGCAGTTTATACGCTCGGACAGGCTTCAATGAGCAGTTCTTC. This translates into CASSLYARTGFNEQFF.

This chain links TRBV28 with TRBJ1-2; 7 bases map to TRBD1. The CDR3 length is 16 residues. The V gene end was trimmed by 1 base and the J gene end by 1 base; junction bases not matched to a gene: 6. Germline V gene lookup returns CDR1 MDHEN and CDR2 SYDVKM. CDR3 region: CASSLSMGQLNYGYTF. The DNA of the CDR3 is TGTGCCAGCAGTTTATCAATGGGACAGCTTAACTATGGCTACACCTTC.

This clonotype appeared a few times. The CDR3 DNA reads TGCAGCGTTTGTTGGGAGGGCGGTGACACTGAAGCTTTCTTT. Translated, it gives CSVCWEGGDTEAFF. The genes are TRBV29-1 and TRBJ1-1; no definite D call. The ends were cut back, 5 bases at V and 3 bases at J, with 16 bases in the middle. The CDR3 totals 14 residues. The V gene's germline CDR1 is SQVTM and CDR2 ANQGSEA.

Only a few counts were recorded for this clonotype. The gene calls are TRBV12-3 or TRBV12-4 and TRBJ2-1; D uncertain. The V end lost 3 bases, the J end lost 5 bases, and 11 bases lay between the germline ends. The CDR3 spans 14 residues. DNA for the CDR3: TGTGCCAGCAGTTTTTCGATGTCTAACAATGAGCAGTTCTTC. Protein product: CASSFSMSNNEQFF.

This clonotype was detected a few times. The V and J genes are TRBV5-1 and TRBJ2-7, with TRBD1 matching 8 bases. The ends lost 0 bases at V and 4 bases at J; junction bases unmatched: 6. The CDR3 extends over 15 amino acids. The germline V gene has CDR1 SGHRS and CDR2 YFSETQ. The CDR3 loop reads CASSLVADRGYEQYF. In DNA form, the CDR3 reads TGCGCCAGCAGCTTGGTAGCAGACAGGGGATACGAGCAGTACTTC.

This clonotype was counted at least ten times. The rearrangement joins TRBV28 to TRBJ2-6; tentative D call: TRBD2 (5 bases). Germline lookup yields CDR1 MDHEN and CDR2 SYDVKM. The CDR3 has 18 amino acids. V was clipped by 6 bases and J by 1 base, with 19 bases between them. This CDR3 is CASSLLTRAASGANVLTF. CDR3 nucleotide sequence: TGTGCCAGCAGCCTTCTTACTAGAGCCGCGTCTGGGGCCAACGTCCTGACTTTC.

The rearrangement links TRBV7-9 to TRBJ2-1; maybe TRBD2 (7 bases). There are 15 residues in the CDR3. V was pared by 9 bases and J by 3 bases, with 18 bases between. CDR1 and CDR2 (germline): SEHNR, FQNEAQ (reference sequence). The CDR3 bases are TGTGCCAGTCGGGGGGCCTGGCCAGTCTACAATGAGCAGTTCTTC. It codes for CASRGAWPVYNEQFF.

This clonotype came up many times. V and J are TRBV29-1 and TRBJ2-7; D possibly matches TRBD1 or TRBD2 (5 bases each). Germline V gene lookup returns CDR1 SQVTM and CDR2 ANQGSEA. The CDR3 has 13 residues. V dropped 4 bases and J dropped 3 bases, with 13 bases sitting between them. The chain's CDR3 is CSVVPRGYYEQYF. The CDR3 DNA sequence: TGCAGCGTTGTCCCGAGGGGCTACTACGAGCAGTACTTC.

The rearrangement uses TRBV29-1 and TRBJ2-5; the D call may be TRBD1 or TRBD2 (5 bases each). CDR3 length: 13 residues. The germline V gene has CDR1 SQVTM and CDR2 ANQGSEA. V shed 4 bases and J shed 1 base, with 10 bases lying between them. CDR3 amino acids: CSVAVGTQETQYF. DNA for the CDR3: TGCAGCGTTGCGGTAGGGACCCAAGAGACCCAGTACTTC.

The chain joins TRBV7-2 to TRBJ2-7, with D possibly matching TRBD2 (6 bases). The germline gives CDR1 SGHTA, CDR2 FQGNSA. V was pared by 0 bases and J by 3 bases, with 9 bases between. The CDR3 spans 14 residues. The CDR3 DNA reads TGTGCCAGCAGCTTAGCCCATAGCGGCTACGAGCAGTACTTC. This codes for CASSLAHSGYEQYF. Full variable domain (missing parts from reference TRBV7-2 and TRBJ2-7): GAGVSQSPSNKVTEKGKDVELRCDPISGHTALYWYRQSLGQGLEFLIYFQGNSAPDKSGLPSDRFSAERTGGSVSTLTIQRTQQEDSAVYLCASSLAHSGYEQYFGPGTRLTVT.

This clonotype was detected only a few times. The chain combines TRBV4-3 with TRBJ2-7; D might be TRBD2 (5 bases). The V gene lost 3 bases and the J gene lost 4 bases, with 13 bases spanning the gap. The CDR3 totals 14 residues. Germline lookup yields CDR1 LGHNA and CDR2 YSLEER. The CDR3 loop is CASSQSFSGYEQYF. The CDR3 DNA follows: TGCGCCAGCAGCCAGTCCTTCTCGGGGTACGAGCAGTACTTC.

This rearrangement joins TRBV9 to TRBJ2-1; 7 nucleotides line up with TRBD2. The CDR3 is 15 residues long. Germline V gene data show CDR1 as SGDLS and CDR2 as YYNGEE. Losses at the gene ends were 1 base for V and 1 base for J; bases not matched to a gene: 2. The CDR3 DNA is TGTGCCAGCAGCGTATCGGGGGGATCCTACAATGAGCAGTTCTTC. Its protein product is CASSVSGGSYNEQFF.

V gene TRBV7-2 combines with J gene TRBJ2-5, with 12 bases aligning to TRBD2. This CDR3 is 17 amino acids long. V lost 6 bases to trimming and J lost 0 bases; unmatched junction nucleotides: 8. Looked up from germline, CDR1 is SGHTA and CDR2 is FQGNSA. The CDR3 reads CASSLQTSGSNQETQYF. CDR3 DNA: TGTGCCAGCAGTCTCCAGACTAGCGGGAGCAACCAAGAGACCCAGTACTTC.

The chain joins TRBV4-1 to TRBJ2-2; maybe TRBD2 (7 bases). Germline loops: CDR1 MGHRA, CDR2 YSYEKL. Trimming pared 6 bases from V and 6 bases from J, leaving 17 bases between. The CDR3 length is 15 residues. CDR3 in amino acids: CASSRRGADAGELFF. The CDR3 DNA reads TGCGCCAGCAGTCGCCGGGGGGCGGACGCCGGGGAGCTGTTTTTT.

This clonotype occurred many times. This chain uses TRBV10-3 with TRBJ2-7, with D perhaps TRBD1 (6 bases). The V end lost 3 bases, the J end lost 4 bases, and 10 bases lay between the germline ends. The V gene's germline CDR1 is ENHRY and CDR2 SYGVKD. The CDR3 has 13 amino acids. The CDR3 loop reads CAISDTGKYEQYF. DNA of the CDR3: TGTGCCATCAGTGACACAGGGAAGTACGAGCAGTACTTC.

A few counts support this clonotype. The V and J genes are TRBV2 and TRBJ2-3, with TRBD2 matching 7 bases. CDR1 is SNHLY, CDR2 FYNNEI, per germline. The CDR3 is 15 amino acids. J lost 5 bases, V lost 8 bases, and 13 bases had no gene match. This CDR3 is CASASSGYVGDTQYF. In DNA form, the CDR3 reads TGTGCCAGCGCGTCTAGCGGTTATGTTGGAGATACGCAGTATTTT.